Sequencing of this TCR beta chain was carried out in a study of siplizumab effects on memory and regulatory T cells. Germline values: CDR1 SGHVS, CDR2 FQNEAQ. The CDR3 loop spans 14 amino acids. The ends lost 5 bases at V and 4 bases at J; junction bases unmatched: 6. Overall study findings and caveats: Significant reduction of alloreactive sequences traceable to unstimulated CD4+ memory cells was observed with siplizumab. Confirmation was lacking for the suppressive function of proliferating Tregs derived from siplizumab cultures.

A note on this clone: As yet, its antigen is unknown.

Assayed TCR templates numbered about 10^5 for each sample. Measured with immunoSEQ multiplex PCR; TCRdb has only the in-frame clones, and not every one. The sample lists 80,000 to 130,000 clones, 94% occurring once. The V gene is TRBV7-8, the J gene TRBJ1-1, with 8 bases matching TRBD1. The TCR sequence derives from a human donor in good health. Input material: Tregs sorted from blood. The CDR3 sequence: CASSVQGEGTEAFF. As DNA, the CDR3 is TGTGCCAGCAGCGTACAGGGGGAGGGCACTGAAGCTTTCTTT. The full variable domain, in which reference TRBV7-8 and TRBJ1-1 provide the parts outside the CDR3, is GAGVSQSPRYKVAKRGQDVALRCDPISGHVSLFWYQQALGQGPEFLTYFQNEAQLDKSGLPSDRFFAERPEGSVSTLKIQRTQQEDSAVYLCASSVQGEGTEAFFGQGTRLTVV.